This T cell receptor beta chain was found in a study of blood T cell repertoires in COVID-19. Study-wide context: The United States, Italy and Spain were the sources of the acute and convalescent COVID-19 samples.

Original data processing: Scientists estimated how many nucleated cells there were by amplifying reference gene primers. Here immunoSEQ multiplex PCR was the method, and the copy in TCRdb shows in-frame clones only, minus some. The V and J calls and the clone size are those of that table, but D and trimming were determined from the DNA. Of under 250,000 clones in the sample, 70% to 90% were seen once. Trimming at V came to 4 bases and at J to 9 bases, leaving 6 bases not matched to a gene. Germline V gene sequence: CDR1 SGHRS, CDR2 YFSETQ. This CDR3 has 12 amino acids. Self-reported history from a screening survey and questionnaire set each donor's cohort.

The receptor was isolated from a man aged 25 to 40 who had recovered from COVID-19. The chain carries TRBV5-1 and TRBJ2-7, with 8 positions matching TRBD1. Sequenced sample: PBMCs or T cells enriched from blood (not recorded which). The chain's CDR3 is CASSGGQGWQYF. For the CDR3, the DNA is TGCGCCAGCAGCGGCGGACAGGGTTGGCAGTACTTC.